The next 25 T cell receptor beta chains were all read from a single sample in a study of identical twins. TCRdb reprocessed the 5' RACE reads via MiXCR and lists one record per CDR3 protein. The sample holds about 530,000 distinct CDR3 sequences, around 15% seen once. This sample also appeared in a second study, on yellow fever vaccine responses in identical twins.

The sample was CD4+ T cells sorted from blood. These TCRs come from a woman between 18 and 30 years old in good health.

This clonotype has a handful of counts. The chain couples TRBV20-1 to TRBJ2-7; 11 nucleotides match TRBD2. The length of the CDR3 is 13 residues. The germline gives CDR1 DFQATT, CDR2 SNEGSKA (reference sequence). The J segment lost 4 bases and the V segment lost 5 bases, leaving 4 bases of the junction unmatched. CDR3 loop: CSALTSGAYEQYV. DNA of the CDR3: TGCAGTGCTCTGACTAGCGGGGCTTACGAGCAGTACGTC.

The chain carries TRBV20-1 and TRBJ2-5; 10 nucleotides match TRBD1. J was trimmed by 3 bases and V by 2 bases; bases with no gene match: 9. CDR1 DFQATT and CDR2 SNEGSKA come from the germline V gene (reference sequence). The CDR3 has 16 amino acids. The CDR3 region has the DNA TGCAGTGCTAGACTAAATGACAGGGGGCTGAAAGAGACCCAGTACTTC. Protein product: CSARLNDRGLKETQYF.

V usage is TRBV6-5 and J usage is TRBJ2-1; D is possibly TRBD1 (6 bases). The CDR3 spans 12 residues. Germline values: CDR1 MNHEY, CDR2 SVGAGI. Trimming took 8 bases from V and 5 from J, leaving 10 bases between them. In nucleotides, the CDR3 is TGTGCCAGCGTCGACAGGAACAATGAGCAGTTCTTC. Amino acids: CASVDRNNEQFF.

The gene calls are TRBV18 and TRBJ2-3, with a tentative D call TRBD2 (5 bases). Trimming removed 5 bases at V and 2 bases at J, with 20 bases between. Germline CDR1 is KGHSH and CDR2 is LQKENI. This CDR3 region has 17 residues. CDR3 sequence: CASSTQRVVLPTDTQYF. The CDR3 nucleotides are TGTGCCAGCTCAACACAGAGGGTCGTCCTCCCCACAGATACGCAGTATTTT.

J is TRBJ2-6 and V is TRBV15, with TRBD1 identical over 10 bases. Germline values: CDR1 LNHNV, CDR2 YYDKDF (reference sequence). With 3 bases clipped from V and 1 base from J, the junction kept 9 bases outside the gene matches. The CDR3 runs to 19 residues. For the CDR3, the DNA is TGTGCCACCAGCAGGGCAGACAGGGGGCTTGAATCTGGGGCCAACGTCCTGACTTTC. Its protein product is CATSRADRGLESGANVLTF.

The chain uses TRBV28 and TRBJ2-5; perhaps TRBD1 as D (6 bases). Germline V gene lookup returns CDR1 MDHEN and CDR2 SYDVKM. This CDR3 spans 16 amino acids. The V end was cut by 5 bases, the J end by 6 bases, with 22 bases between. The CDR3, as DNA: TGTGCCAGCAGTACCCCTATACCGGGACACAGGAAGACCCAGTACTTC. Translation: CASSTPIPGHRKTQYF.

This clonotype was picked up one time. V and J are TRBV7-6 and TRBJ2-2; D may be TRBD1 (5 bases). There are 16 residues in the CDR3. Trimming pared 5 bases from V and 7 bases from J, leaving 20 bases between. The germline gives CDR1 SGHVS, CDR2 FNYEAQ. The CDR3 sequence: CASSVTGHLLGGELFF. In DNA form, the CDR3 reads TGTGCCAGCAGCGTCACAGGACACCTTCTAGGCGGGGAGCTGTTTTTT.

This clonotype turned up a few times. The CDR3, as DNA: TGTGCCAGCAGCTTGGGGATTTCGGACGGCTACACCTTC. Translation: CASSLGISDGYTF. The chain joins TRBV11-1 to TRBJ1-2; D not resolved. The CDR3 extends over 13 amino acids. V was clipped by 3 bases and J by 8 bases, with 13 bases between them. CDR1 and CDR2 (germline): SGHAT, FQDESV (reference sequence).

This clonotype came up a few times. V is TRBV4-1 and J is TRBJ2-3; maybe TRBD1 (6 bases). Per the germline V gene, CDR1 is MGHRA and CDR2 is YSYEKL. Trimming left V 5 bases short and J 2 bases short, with 17 bases between. The CDR3 has 16 amino acids. CDR3 DNA sequence: TGCGCCAGCAGCTTGACACCGAGGGGGTTCACAGATACGCAGTATTTT. As protein: CASSLTPRGFTDTQYF.

A few counts support this clonotype. The gene calls are TRBV27 and TRBJ2-2; tentative D call: TRBD1 (6 bases). The CDR3 totals 15 residues. Trimming took 0 bases from V and 4 from J, leaving 9 bases between them. Germline CDR1 and CDR2: MNHEY and SMNVEV (reference sequence). In DNA, the CDR3 is TGTGCCAGCAGTTTATCGGGACAAATCACCGGGGAGCTGTTTTTT. Amino acids: CASSLSGQITGELFF.

This chain's CDR3 is CASSVGGPWVSPLHF. DNA for the CDR3: TGTGCCAGCAGTGTGGGTGGACCATGGGTTTCACCCCTCCACTTT. The V gene is TRBV27, the J gene TRBJ1-6; the D is unclear. Germline V CDR1 and CDR2: MNHEY, SMNVEV (reference sequence). The length of the CDR3 is 15 residues. V lost 5 bases and J 9 bases, leaving 17 bases between the germline ends.

A few counts support this clonotype. The chain combines TRBV5-1 with TRBJ2-2, with D maybe TRBD1 (6 bases). V was shortened by 5 bases and J by 4 bases, with 15 bases between the two germline ends. The length of the CDR3 is 15 residues. CDR1 is SGHRS and CDR2 is YFSETQ in the germline V gene. The CDR3 reads CASRTQGEITGELFF. The DNA of the CDR3 is TGCGCCAGCAGAACACAGGGTGAAATCACCGGGGAGCTGTTTTTT.

This clonotype was detected only a few times. The chain uses TRBV10-3 and TRBJ1-1, with D perhaps TRBD1 (6 bases). Per germline, CDR1 ENHRY and CDR2 SYGVKD. The CDR3 runs 16 residues. The V end lost 3 bases, the J end lost 0 bases, and 14 bases lay between the germline ends. The CDR3 bases are TGTGCCATCAGTGATGGGCCTCCAGGGGTGAACACTGAAGCTTTCTTT. It translates to CAISDGPPGVNTEAFF.

The genes are TRBV11-2 and TRBJ1-1; D not resolved. Trimming took 7 bases from V and 0 from J, leaving 9 bases between them. The CDR3 contains 13 residues. Germline CDR1 SGHAT, CDR2 FQNNGV. The chain's CDR3 is CASKLGMNTEAFF. The CDR3 DNA follows: TGTGCCAGCAAGTTGGGTATGAACACTGAAGCTTTCTTT.

This clonotype was detected only a few times. The rearrangement links TRBV20-1 to TRBJ2-3, with D perhaps matching TRBD2 (7 bases). The germline gives CDR1 DFQATT, CDR2 SNEGSKA (reference sequence). V lost 6 bases to trimming and J lost 1 base, with 17 bases between them. The CDR3 has 15 residues. CDR3 amino acids: CSASRGAPGTDTQYF. Written as DNA, the CDR3 is TGCAGTGCGTCCCGGGGGGCCCCCGGCACAGATACGCAGTATTTT.

This clonotype was found a few times. The chain combines TRBV11-2 with TRBJ2-3; no clear D. In germline, CDR1 is SGHAT, CDR2 FQNNGV. The CDR3 extends over 13 amino acids. V lost 3 bases and J 4 bases, leaving 8 bases between the germline ends. This CDR3 is CASSFGFADTQYF. The CDR3, as DNA: TGTGCCAGCAGCTTTGGTTTCGCAGATACGCAGTATTTT.

The chain is built from TRBV25-1 and TRBJ1-1; D may be TRBD1 (5 bases). Germline V gene data show CDR1 as MGHDK and CDR2 as SYGVNS. V gave up 5 bases and J gave up 1 base, with 11 bases separating them. CDR3 length: 14 residues. The CDR3 DNA is TGTGCCAGCAGTTCAACGGGGCGGAACACTGAAGCTTTCTTT. It translates to CASSSTGRNTEAFF.

This chain joins TRBV20-1 and TRBJ1-1; TRBD1 might be the D (5 bases). CDR1 DFQATT and CDR2 SNEGSKA come from the germline V gene (reference sequence). The length of the CDR3 is 17 residues. V dropped 0 bases and J dropped 7 bases, with 24 bases sitting between them. DNA of the CDR3: TGCAGTGCTAGAGATCGCAGGGAGGGGCGCAAAAGGTTTGAAGCTTTCTTT. Protein: CSARDRREGRKRFEAFF.

The genes are TRBV20-1 and TRBJ2-6; no definite D call. Trimming cost V 4 bases and J 0 bases, with 4 bases left between them. The CDR3 runs 13 residues. CDR1 and CDR2 (germline): DFQATT, SNEGSKA (reference sequence). CDR3 sequence reads: CSAIVSGANVLTF. DNA of the CDR3: TGCAGTGCTATCGTCTCTGGGGCCAACGTCCTGACTTTC.

The chain joins TRBV2 to TRBJ2-7; D ambiguous. V gave up 11 bases and J gave up 0 bases, with 14 bases separating them. Germline assignment: CDR1 SNHLY and CDR2 FYNNEI. The CDR3 is 13 amino acids. The CDR3 DNA follows: TGTGCCGGTGCACGGCAGAGCTCCTACGAGCAGTACGTC. It specifies CAGARQSSYEQYV.

This chain connects TRBV12-3 or TRBV12-4 to TRBJ2-1, with D unresolved. The CDR3 extends over 13 amino acids. V lost 1 base and J lost 12, with 13 bases in between. The CDR3 coding sequence is TGTGCCAGCAGTTTAGATGAGGCGAGTCGGCAGTTCTTC. The encoded protein is CASSLDEASRQFF.

The CDR3 sequence is CASTPRRNSSTDTQYF. DNA for the CDR3: TGTGCCAGCACCCCTAGGCGGAATTCTAGCACAGATACGCAGTATTTT. The chain links TRBV9 to TRBJ2-3; D remains unclear. The V end was cut by 6 bases, the J end by 0 bases, with 17 bases between. The CDR3 spans 16 residues. Per germline, CDR1 SGDLS and CDR2 YYNGEE.

The chain employs TRBV28 and TRBJ2-3; 12 bases match TRBD2. With 5 bases clipped from V and 2 bases from J, the junction kept 8 bases outside the gene matches. The CDR3 loop spans 17 amino acids. Germline values: CDR1 MDHEN, CDR2 SYDVKM. Here the CDR3 DNA reads TGTGCCAGCAGTACTAGCGGGGGGCTCCCCTTCACAGATACGCAGTATTTT. This encodes CASSTSGGLPFTDTQYF.

In its sample, this clonotype was seen a few times. The chain is built from TRBV9 and TRBJ2-5, with TRBD2 matching 12 bases. CDR1 SGDLS and CDR2 YYNGEE come from the germline V gene. The CDR3 totals 15 residues. V was clipped by 2 bases and J by 4 bases; unmatched bases: 3. The CDR3 DNA follows: TGTGCCAGCAGCGTGGGACTAGCGGGTGGAGAGACCCAGTACTTC. Protein: CASSVGLAGGETQYF.

This clonotype was recorded a few times. This chain connects TRBV20-1 to TRBJ2-7, with D possibly matching TRBD2 (6 bases). CDR1 and CDR2 (germline): DFQATT, SNEGSKA (reference sequence). V was shortened by 1 base and J by 0 bases, with 10 bases between the two germline ends. This CDR3 contains 14 residues. The CDR3 loop is CSARGRGGSYEQYV. The CDR3, as DNA: TGCAGTGCTAGAGGGAGGGGAGGCTCCTACGAGCAGTACGTC.